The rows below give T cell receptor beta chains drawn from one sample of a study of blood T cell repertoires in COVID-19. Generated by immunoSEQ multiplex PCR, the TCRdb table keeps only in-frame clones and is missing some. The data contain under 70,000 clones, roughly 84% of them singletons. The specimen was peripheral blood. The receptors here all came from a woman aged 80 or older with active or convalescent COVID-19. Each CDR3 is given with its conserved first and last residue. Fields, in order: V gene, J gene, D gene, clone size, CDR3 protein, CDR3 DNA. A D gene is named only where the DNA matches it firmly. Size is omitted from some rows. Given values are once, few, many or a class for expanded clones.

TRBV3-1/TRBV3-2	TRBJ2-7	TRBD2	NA	CASSQEWGGEQYF	TGTGCCAGCAGCCAAGAATGGGGGGGCGAGCAGTACTTC
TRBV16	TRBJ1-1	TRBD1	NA	CASSQSTGTTEAFF	TGTGCCAGCAGCCAATCGACAGGGACCACTGAAGCTTTCTTT
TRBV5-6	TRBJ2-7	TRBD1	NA	CASSYGQGNYEQYF	TGTGCCAGCAGCTACGGACAGGGCAACTACGAGCAGTACTTC
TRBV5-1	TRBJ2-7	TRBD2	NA	CASSSATSGVYSYEQYF	TGCGCCAGCAGCTCCGCAACTAGCGGGGTTTACTCCTACGAGCAGTACTTC
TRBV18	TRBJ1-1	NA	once	CASHPSRNTEAFF	TGTGCCAGCCACCCTAGCCGAAACACTGAAGCTTTCTTT
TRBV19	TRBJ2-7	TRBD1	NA	CASSQPGQGHEQYF	TGTGCCAGTAGTCAGCCGGGACAGGGCCACGAGCAGTACTTC
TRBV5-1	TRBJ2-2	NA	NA	CASSSGTGRTGELFF	TGCGCCAGCAGTTCGGGAACAGGGCGCACCGGGGAGCTGTTTTTT
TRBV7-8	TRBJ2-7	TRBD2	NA	CASSSGLAGGYEQYF	TGTGCCAGCAGCTCCGGACTAGCGGGGGGGTACGAGCAGTACTTC
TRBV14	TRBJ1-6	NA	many	CASSRKRTVYNSPLHF	TGTGCCAGCAGCCGTAAAAGGACAGTATATAATTCACCCCTCCACTTT
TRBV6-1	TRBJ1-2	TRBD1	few	CASSEGQNYGYTF	TGTGCCAGCAGTGAGGGACAGAACTATGGCTACACCTTC
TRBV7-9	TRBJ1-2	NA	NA	CASISTGRGYGYTF	TGTGCCAGCATCTCCACGGGGAGAGGCTATGGCTACACCTTC
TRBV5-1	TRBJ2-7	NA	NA	CASSFGGENEQYF	TGCGCCAGCAGCTTCGGAGGGGAGAACGAGCAGTACTTC
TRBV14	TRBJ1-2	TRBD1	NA	CASSATGVHGYTF	TGTGCCAGCAGCGCGACAGGGGTACATGGCTACACCTTC
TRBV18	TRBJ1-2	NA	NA	CASSPTDTDYGYTF	TGTGCCAGCTCACCCACGGACACAGACTATGGCTACACCTTC
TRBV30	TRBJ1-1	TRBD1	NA	CAWDTGGVRTEAFF	TGTGCCTGGGATACAGGGGGGGTACGGACTGAAGCTTTCTTT
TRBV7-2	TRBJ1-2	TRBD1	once	CASSLGQGVGGYTF	TGTGCCAGCAGCTTGGGACAGGGGGTTGGTGGCTACACCTTC
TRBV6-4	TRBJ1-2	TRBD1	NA	CASRRGGLYGYTF	TGTGCCAGCAGGAGAGGGGGCTTATATGGCTACACCTTC
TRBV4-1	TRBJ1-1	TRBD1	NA	CASSHGDRGGPNTEAFF	TGCGCCAGCAGCCATGGGGACAGAGGAGGCCCGAACACTGAAGCTTTCTTT
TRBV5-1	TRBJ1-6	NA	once	CASSPGPQGGSLHF	TGCGCCAGCAGCCCCGGCCCCCAGGGTGGGTCCCTCCACTTT
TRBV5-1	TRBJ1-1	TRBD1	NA	CASSPNILFRGLTEAFF	TGCGCCAGCAGCCCGAACATTCTATTCAGGGGGCTCACTGAAGCTTTCTTT
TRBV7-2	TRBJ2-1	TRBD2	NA	CASSSLAGGYNEQFF	TGTGCCAGCAGCTCGCTAGCGGGGGGCTACAATGAGCAGTTCTTC
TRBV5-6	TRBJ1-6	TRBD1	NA	CASSSTGFHSPLHF	TGTGCCAGCAGCTCGACAGGGTTTCATTCACCCCTCCACTTT
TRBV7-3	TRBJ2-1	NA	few	CASSSSNSVNEQFF	TGTGCCAGCAGCTCTTCGAATTCGGTAAATGAGCAGTTCTTC
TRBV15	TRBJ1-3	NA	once	CATSGLTALPGNTIYF	TGTGCCACCAGCGGTTTAACAGCATTACCTGGAAACACCATATATTTT
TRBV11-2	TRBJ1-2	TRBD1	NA	CASRANRGFGGYTF	TGTGCCAGCAGGGCCAACAGGGGATTTGGTGGCTACACCTTC
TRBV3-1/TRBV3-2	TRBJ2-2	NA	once	CASSQGDYSSGELFF	TGTGCCAGCAGCCAAGGAGACTATTCTTCCGGGGAGCTGTTTTTT
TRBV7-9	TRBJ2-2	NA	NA	CASSRPAHGDRFDTGELFF	TGTGCCAGCAGCCGGCCCGCCCACGGCGACAGGTTTGACACCGGGGAGCTGTTTTTT